This T cell receptor (beta chain) is drawn from a study of regulatory T cells in long-lasting Graves disease. Time point given: newly diagnosed GD, antithyroid drugs for less than 3 months. There was RNA extracted from PBMCs, and the TCR library was made from it. The CDR3 consists of 12 residues. The V end was cut by 4 bases, the J end by 3 bases, with 10 bases between. CDR1 DFQATT and CDR2 SNEGSKA come from the germline V gene (reference sequence). Assembly of TCR beta libraries relied on iRepertoire HTBI primers together with Arm-PCR of CDR3 regions. TCRdb called the multiplex PCR reads again in MiXCR, with one record for every CDR3 protein. The data contain 300,000 to 450,000 distinct CDR3 sequences, roughly 15% of them singletons. Many counts were recorded for this clonotype.

This clonotype was obtained from a female donor with Graves disease. The source material was peripheral blood mononuclear cells (PBMCs), sampled at new diagnosis, from a patient treated with antithyroid drugs. V gene TRBV20-1 combines with J gene TRBJ2-7; D gene unclear. CDR3 region: CSAMRSYYEQYF. The CDR3 DNA sequence: TGCAGTGCTATGCGCTCATACTACGAGCAGTACTTC.